Presented here are 15 T cell receptor beta chains from one specimen sequenced in a study of T-cell memory formation after mild COVID-19 (dated by TCRdb to the early 2020s). The library was prepared using 5' RACE. The sample was run on an Illumina NovaSeq 6000. TCRdb applied fastp at Q25 and MiXCR to the public reads, then kept only in-frame beta chains. Rows with one shared CDR3 protein collapse into an entry with the most common genes and DNA. This sample comprises 550,000 to 600,000 distinct CDR3 sequences, 15% to 20% of them detected only once. The biggest ten clones account for less than 10% of the sample. The sample consisted of PBMCs or a T cell subset sorted from them (not recorded which). The source is an adult woman who had mild COVID-19 (a few samples of this study predate the infection). The sample titles of this study are shuffled in the database, so cell type and time point are left out; the donor was told from shared clones.

The CDR3 bases are TGCAGTGCTAATAAGCCGACACCGCCAATGGAGACCCAGTACTTC. Its translation is CSANKPTPPMETQYF. The chain couples TRBV20-1 to TRBJ2-5; no clear D. V lost 4 bases and J lost 5, with 20 bases in between. The CDR3 runs to 15 residues. Germline loops: CDR1 DFQATT, CDR2 SNEGSKA (reference sequence).

This clonotype was counted ten times or more. V is TRBV5-1 and J is TRBJ1-4, with D maybe TRBD1 (5 bases). This CDR3 comprises 16 residues. CDR1 is SGHRS and CDR2 is YFSETQ in the germline V gene. The V end was cut by 1 base, the J end by 8 bases, with 18 bases between. CDR3 residues: CASSLPAGLTSEKLFF. The DNA for the CDR3 is TGCGCCAGCAGCTTGCCCGCGGGACTGACTTCGGAAAAACTGTTTTTT.

As for this clonotype: A clone one base away is much larger, so this may be a read error. V gene TRBV5-1 combines with J gene TRBJ1-2, with D tentatively TRBD1 (6 bases). V was clipped by 1 base and J by 0 bases, with 7 bases between them. Germline V gene lookup returns CDR1 SGHRS and CDR2 YFSETQ. This CDR3 has 14 amino acids. The CDR3 DNA sequence: TGCGCCAGCAGCTTGCGGACAGCTAACTATGGCTACACCTTC. It specifies CASSLRTANYGYTF.

This clonotype was counted only a few times. The chain is built from TRBV6-5 and TRBJ1-2; D is undetermined. Trimming took 8 bases from V and 0 from J, leaving 16 bases between them. Germline assignment: CDR1 MNHEY and CDR2 SVGAGI. The CDR3 extends over 15 amino acids. Here the CDR3 reads CASRSPGRTNYGYTF. DNA for the CDR3: TGTGCCAGCCGTTCTCCCGGGCGAACTAACTATGGCTACACCTTC.

This clonotype was recorded a few times. This chain links TRBV18 with TRBJ1-1, with TRBD1 as a possible D gene (5 bases). Germline V gene lookup returns CDR1 KGHSH and CDR2 LQKENI. The V and J ends lost 5 bases and 0 bases respectively, with 13 bases between them. This CDR3 comprises 15 residues. As DNA, the CDR3 is TGTGCCAGCTCATACCGTGGACACCTGAACACTGAAGCTTTCTTT. Protein product: CASSYRGHLNTEAFF. Full variable domain (remainder filled in from reference TRBV18 and TRBJ1-1): NAGVMQNPRHLVRRRGQEARLRCSPMKGHSHVYWYRQLPEEGLKFMVYLQKENIIDESGMPKERFSAEFPKEGPSILRIQQVVRGDSAAYFCASSYRGHLNTEAFFGQGTRLTVV.

The V gene is TRBV3-1, the J gene TRBJ1-2; unclear D gene. Germline CDR1 and CDR2: LGHDT and YNNKEL (reference sequence). The V end lost 1 base, the J end lost 8 bases, and 8 bases lay between the germline ends. There are 12 residues in the CDR3. The CDR3 DNA reads as TGTGCCAGCAGCCAAGGGATGGACGGCTACACCTTC. Its protein product is CASSQGMDGYTF.

This clonotype came up a few times. This chain connects TRBV3-1 to TRBJ2-1; the D is unclear. The CDR3 totals 14 residues. Between the trimmed V and J ends, which lost 1 base and 4 bases, there was a span of 8 bases. Germline V lookup: CDR1 LGHDT, CDR2 YNNKEL (reference sequence). CDR3 protein: CASSQGFRYNEQFF. The CDR3 DNA is TGTGCCAGCAGCCAAGGTTTCCGATACAATGAGCAGTTCTTC.

This clonotype has only a few counts. The chain joins TRBV6-1 to TRBJ1-2, with 9 bases identical to TRBD1. The CDR3 totals 16 residues. CDR1 is MNHNS, CDR2 SASEGT, per germline. V was clipped by 7 bases and J by 5 bases; unmatched bases: 14. Here the CDR3 reads CASIPGVGQGPYGYTF. The CDR3, as DNA: TGTGCCAGCATCCCCGGTGTGGGACAGGGCCCTTATGGCTACACCTTC.

The CDR3 DNA follows: TGTGCCAGCGGCGTTGGGGGGTACACCGGGGAGCTGTTTTTT. Translation: CASGVGGYTGELFF. The chain combines TRBV2 with TRBJ2-2, with a tentative D call TRBD2 (6 bases). This CDR3 is built from 14 residues. From germline, CDR1 is SNHLY and CDR2 FYNNEI. Trimming left V 8 bases short and J 3 bases short, with 13 bases between.

This clonotype has more than one count but fewer than ten. CDR3 in DNA: TGCAGTGCTTCTAGCGGGGTCCAAGAGACCCAGTACTTC. Translating it yields CSASSGVQETQYF. The V and J genes are TRBV20-1 and TRBJ2-5; 9 positions agree with TRBD2. This CDR3 is built from 13 residues. Germline CDR1 reads DFQATT; CDR2 reads SNEGSKA (reference sequence). Unmatched junction bases numbered 2, after V lost 5 bases and J lost 1 base.

The chain carries TRBV2 and TRBJ2-6; D is unclear. The CDR3 has 13 residues. V shed 0 bases and J shed 7 bases, with 4 bases lying between them. Per the germline V gene, CDR1 is SNHLY and CDR2 is FYNNEI. In nucleotides, the CDR3 is TGTGCCAGCAGTGAAGCTTTTGCCAACGTCCTGACTTTC. Translation gives CASSEAFANVLTF.

This sequence joins TRBV19 and TRBJ1-5, with D unclear. Germline V gives CDR1 LNHDA, CDR2 SQIVND (reference sequence). The CDR3 extends over 12 amino acids. Deletions cut 8 bases from V and 1 base from J, with 6 bases between. The CDR3 DNA reads TGTGCCAGTCGAGGAAGCAATCAGCCCCAGCATTTT. This codes for CASRGSNQPQHF.

The chain couples TRBV5-1 to TRBJ1-6; no firm D call. The CDR3 is 13 amino acids. Germline V CDR1 and CDR2: SGHRS, YFSETQ. V was pared by 5 bases and J by 8 bases, with 11 bases between. CDR3: CASSRAGDSPLHF. Here the CDR3 DNA reads TGCGCCAGCAGTAGGGCCGGGGATTCACCCCTCCACTTT.

This clonotype showed up just a few times. The chain uses TRBV25-1 and TRBJ1-1; TRBD1 agrees at 9 bases. The CDR3 loop spans 15 amino acids. Germline V gene data show CDR1 as MGHDK and CDR2 as SYGVNS. The trim removed 3 bases at V and 1 base at J, leaving 3 bases unmatched. The CDR3 DNA reads TGTGCCAGCAGTGAGCCGACAGGGGGGAACACTGAAGCTTTCTTT. It is translated as CASSEPTGGNTEAFF.

This clonotype came up a few times. V usage is TRBV12-3 or TRBV12-4 and J usage is TRBJ2-1; TRBD2 matches at 9 bases. The CDR3 loop spans 16 amino acids. J lost 4 bases, V lost 3 bases, and 7 bases had no gene match. The CDR3 DNA reads TGTGCCAGCAGTTTGGCTGCTAGCGGGAAATACAATGAGCAGTTCTTC. This encodes CASSLAASGKYNEQFF.